The 8 T cell receptor beta chains given below trace back to one sample, sequenced in a study of blood T cell repertoires in COVID-19. Sequenced by immunoSEQ multiplex PCR; TCRdb stores in-frame clones only, minus some. This sample carries 250,000 or so clones, roughly 88% of them seen once, and the ten largest clones take 2.5% to 3.5%. Sequencing was done on a sample of peripheral blood. The receptors derive from a woman aged 25 to 39 with active or convalescent COVID-19.

V usage is TRBV2 and J usage is TRBJ2-3; TRBD2 matches at 14 bases. The V gene end was trimmed by 8 bases and the J gene end by 1 base; junction bases not matched to a gene: 11. The CDR3 is made up of 18 amino acids. Germline loops: CDR1 SNHLY, CDR2 FYNNEI. The CDR3, as DNA: TGTGCCAGCCGACGGAGACTAGCGGGGGGGCAGGGCACAGATACGCAGTATTTT. Protein product: CASRRRLAGGQGTDTQYF.

The chain couples TRBV19 to TRBJ2-1; 12 nucleotides match TRBD2. The CDR3 has 15 residues. V shed 2 bases and J 8 bases; nucleotides not matched to a gene: 4. Germline V lookup: CDR1 LNHDA, CDR2 SQIVND (reference sequence). CDR3 amino acids: CASSILAGGAHEQFF. The DNA for the CDR3 is TGTGCCAGTAGTATACTAGCGGGGGGGGCGCATGAGCAGTTCTTC.

The rearrangement links TRBV28 to TRBJ2-7; D is perhaps TRBD1 (6 bases). This CDR3 spans 15 amino acids. Germline loops: CDR1 MDHEN, CDR2 SYDVKM. V was trimmed by 6 bases and J by 6 bases, leaving 21 bases between them. The CDR3 loop is CASSQRAGDTSEQYF. The CDR3 DNA reads as TGTGCCAGCAGCCAGAGAGCAGGGGATACATCCGAGCAGTACTTC.

V gene TRBV30 combines with J gene TRBJ1-6; 7 bases align to TRBD1. Per the germline V gene, CDR1 is GTSNPN and CDR2 is SVGIG (reference sequence). This CDR3 has 14 residues. The V and J ends lost 5 bases and 7 bases, in that order; junction bases with no gene match: 8. The CDR3 protein is CAWSQGTLNSPLHF. The CDR3 DNA reads as TGTGCCTGGTCACAGGGGACCCTGAATTCACCCCTCCACTTT.

This clone turned up a few times. V is TRBV28 and J is TRBJ1-2; D possibly corresponds to TRBD1 (6 bases). CDR1 and CDR2 (germline): MDHEN, SYDVKM. This CDR3 is 11 amino acids long. V was cut by 4 bases and J by 8 bases, with 8 bases left in between. Here the CDR3 reads CASSYRVGYTF. The CDR3 DNA is TGTGCCAGCAGTTACAGGGTGGGCTACACCTTC.

This chain joins TRBV18 and TRBJ2-7, with a tentative D call TRBD2 (6 bases). CDR3 size: 17 residues. The germline V and J ends were trimmed by 6 bases and 4 bases, with 25 bases remaining between them. Germline values: CDR1 KGHSH, CDR2 LQKENI. CDR3 DNA sequence: TGTGCCAGCTCCTCTCTCGCCGGGACGCGGGGTGAGTACGAGCAGTACTTC. It encodes CASSSLAGTRGEYEQYF.

V is TRBV6-5 and J is TRBJ1-2; 8 bases match TRBD1. Per germline, CDR1 MNHEY and CDR2 SVGAGI. The V segment lost 6 bases and the J segment 7 bases; nucleotides outside the gene matches: 10. This CDR3 has 14 amino acids. In DNA, the CDR3 is TGTGCCAGCAGGGATTCGGACAGGGAAGTTGGCTACACCTTC. As protein: CASRDSDREVGYTF.

This clone was detected only once. The chain links TRBV5-1 to TRBJ2-7; TRBD1 matches 7 bases. V dropped 0 bases and J dropped 3; count of bases not matched to a gene: 3. Germline assignment: CDR1 SGHRS and CDR2 YFSETQ. The CDR3 sequence is 14 residues long. CDR3 sequence reads: CASSLDPGGYEQYF. Written as DNA, the CDR3 is TGCGCCAGCAGCTTGGACCCAGGGGGCTACGAGCAGTACTTC.